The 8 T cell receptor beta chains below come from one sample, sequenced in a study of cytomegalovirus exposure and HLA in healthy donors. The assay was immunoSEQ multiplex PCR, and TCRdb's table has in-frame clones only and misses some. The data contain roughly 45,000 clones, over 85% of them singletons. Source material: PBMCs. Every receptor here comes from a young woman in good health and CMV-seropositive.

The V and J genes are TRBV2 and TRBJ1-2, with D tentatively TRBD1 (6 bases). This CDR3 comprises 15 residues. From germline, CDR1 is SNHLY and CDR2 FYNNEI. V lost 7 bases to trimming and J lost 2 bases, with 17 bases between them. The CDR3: CASNTEDSPNYGYTF. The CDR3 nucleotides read TGTGCCAGCAATACTGAGGACAGCCCCAACTATGGCTACACCTTC.

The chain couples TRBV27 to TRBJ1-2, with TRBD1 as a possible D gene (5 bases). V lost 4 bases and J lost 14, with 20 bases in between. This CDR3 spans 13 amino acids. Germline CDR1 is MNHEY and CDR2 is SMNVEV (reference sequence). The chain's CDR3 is CASSSVPRGTNTF. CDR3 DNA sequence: TGTGCCAGCAGTTCGGTCCCCCGGGGGACGAATACCTTC.

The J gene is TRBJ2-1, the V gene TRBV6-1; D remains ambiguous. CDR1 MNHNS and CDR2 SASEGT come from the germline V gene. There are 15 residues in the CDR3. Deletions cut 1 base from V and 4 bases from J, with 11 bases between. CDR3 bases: TGTGCCAGCAGTGAAGGTCCAGCGAGGTACAATGAGCAGTTCTTC. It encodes CASSEGPARYNEQFF.

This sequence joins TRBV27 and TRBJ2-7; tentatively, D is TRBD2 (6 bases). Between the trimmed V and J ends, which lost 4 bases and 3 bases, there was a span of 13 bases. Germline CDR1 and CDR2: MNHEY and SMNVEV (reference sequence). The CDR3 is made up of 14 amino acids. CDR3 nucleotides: TGTGCCAGCAGTTACTCTGGGACTGGCTACGAGCAGTACTTC. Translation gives CASSYSGTGYEQYF.

The chain's CDR3 is CASSEWGRTRDQPQHF. The CDR3 DNA is TGTGCCAGCAGTGAATGGGGGAGGACGAGGGATCAGCCCCAGCATTTT. The V call is TRBV2, the J call TRBJ1-5; TRBD1 might be the D (5 bases). The V and J ends lost 2 bases and 5 bases respectively, with 16 bases between them. CDR3 length: 16 amino acids. Germline CDR1 and CDR2: SNHLY and FYNNEI.

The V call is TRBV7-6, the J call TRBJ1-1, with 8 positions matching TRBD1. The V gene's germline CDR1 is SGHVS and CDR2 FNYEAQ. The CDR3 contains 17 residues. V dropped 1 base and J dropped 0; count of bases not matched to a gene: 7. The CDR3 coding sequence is TGTGCCAGCAGCTTAGGATCGGGACAGGCCCTGAACACTGAAGCTTTCTTT. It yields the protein CASSLGSGQALNTEAFF.

This CDR3 is CASSKDRAGLPYEQYF. CDR3 nucleotides: TGTGCCAGCAGCAAAGATCGGGCGGGCCTCCCCTACGAGCAGTACTTC. The chain combines TRBV21-1 with TRBJ2-7; TRBD2 was called by the table and not checked on the DNA. TRBV21-1 is described as a pseudogene. The CDR3 loop spans 16 amino acids.

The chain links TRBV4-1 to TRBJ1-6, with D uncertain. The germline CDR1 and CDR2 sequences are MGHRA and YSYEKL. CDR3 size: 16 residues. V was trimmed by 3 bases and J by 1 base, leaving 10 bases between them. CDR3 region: CASSQSGLSYNSPLHF. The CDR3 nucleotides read TGCGCCAGCAGCCAGTCAGGACTGTCCTATAATTCACCCCTCCACTTT.